Listed here are 3 T cell receptor beta chains from one sample, sequenced in a study of T cell responses to AZD1222 COVID-19 vaccine. The repertoire was sequenced with immunoSEQ multiplex PCR; TCRdb's copy has only in-frame clones and lacks some. Here the sample spans around 64,000 clones, around 82% being singletons. The material was peripheral blood, obtained 28 days after the second AZD1222 dose. The receptors shown here come from an adult who received the AZD1222 COVID-19 vaccine.

The gene calls are TRBV2 and TRBJ1-1, with 7 bases fitting TRBD1. Trimming cost V 1 base and J 3 bases; bases outside gene matches: 2. The germline V gene has CDR1 SNHLY and CDR2 FYNNEI. This CDR3 is 14 amino acids long. The CDR3 DNA reads TGTGCCAGCAGTGAAGGACAGGGTTACACTGAAGCTTTCTTT. This gives the protein CASSEGQGYTEAFF. Combining the CDR3 with reference TRBV2 and TRBJ1-1 gives the whole variable domain EPEVTQTPSHQVTQMGQEVILRCVPISNHLYFYWYRQILGQKVEFLVSFYNNEISEKSEIFDDQFSVERPDGSNFTLKIRSTKLEDSAMYFCASSEGQGYTEAFFGQGTRLTVV.

This rearrangement joins TRBV13 to TRBJ1-1; D not certain. Germline-derived CDR1 and CDR2 are PRHDT and FYEKMQ (reference sequence). The CDR3 extends over 11 amino acids. The germline V and J ends were trimmed by 1 base and 4 bases, with 1 base remaining between them. The CDR3 DNA is TGTGCCAGCAGCTTAGCCACTGAAGCTTTCTTT. It is translated as CASSLATEAFF.

The rearrangement links TRBV5-5 to TRBJ1-1; D possibly corresponds to TRBD1 (6 bases). CDR1 and CDR2 from the germline V gene are SGHKS and YYEKEE (reference sequence). The germline V and J ends were trimmed by 4 bases and 1 base, with 17 bases remaining between them. The CDR3 totals 16 residues. The CDR3, as DNA: TGTGCCAGCAGCCTTGAACCAAACAGGGAGAACACTGAAGCTTTCTTT. Translation: CASSLEPNRENTEAFF.